Below are 12 T cell receptor beta chains sequenced from a single sample in a study of blood T cell repertoires in COVID-19. The protocol was immunoSEQ multiplex PCR, while the TCRdb copy is restricted to in-frame clones and leaves out a portion. The sample holds under 200,000 clones, roughly 84% seen once. Input material: peripheral blood. These receptors all stem from a woman between 55 and 75 years old with COVID-19, enrolled during active disease.

The V call is TRBV14, the J call TRBJ2-1; TRBD2 matches 11 bases. J was trimmed by 4 bases and V by 1 base; bases with no gene match: 3. Germline values: CDR1 SGHDN, CDR2 FVKESK. The CDR3 length is 16 residues. The CDR3: CASSQARLAGYNEQFF. The CDR3 bases are TGTGCCAGCAGCCAAGCAAGACTAGCGGGATACAATGAGCAGTTCTTC. The full variable domain, in which reference TRBV14 and TRBJ2-1 provide the parts outside the CDR3, is EAGVTQFPSHSVIEKGQTVTLRCDPISGHDNLYWYRRVMGKEIKFLLHFVKESKQDESGMPNNRFLAERTGGTYSTLKVQPAELEDSGVYFCASSQARLAGYNEQFFGPGTRLTVL.

This chain joins TRBV6-2 or TRBV6-3 and TRBJ1-5; D unresolved. Germline values: CDR1 MNHEY, CDR2 SVGEGT. The CDR3 runs 14 residues. V dropped 6 bases and J dropped 3 bases, with 12 bases sitting between them. CDR3 bases: TGTGCCAGCAGCTCCCAGGTAAACAATCAGCCCCAGCATTTT. Protein product: CASSSQVNNQPQHF.

This chain links TRBV5-1 with TRBJ1-1; a possible D gene is TRBD1 (5 bases). There are 14 residues in the CDR3. V lost 5 bases and J lost 2, with 13 bases in between. The germline V gene encodes CDR1 SGHRS and CDR2 YFSETQ. The CDR3 coding sequence is TGCGCCAGCAGGCGCAGGGAAACCAACACTGAAGCTTTCTTT. Translation: CASRRRETNTEAFF.

The rearrangement links TRBV7-3 to TRBJ1-2, with D perhaps TRBD1 (5 bases). The CDR3 totals 13 residues. V was clipped by 0 bases and J by 9 bases, with 11 bases between them. From germline, CDR1 is SGHTA and CDR2 FQGTGA. CDR3 residues: CASSLTPQGSYTF. As DNA, the CDR3 is TGTGCCAGCAGCTTAACACCCCAGGGTAGCTACACCTTC. The full variable domain, with the rest looked up from reference TRBV7-3 and TRBJ1-2, is GAGVSQTPSNKVTEKGKYVELRCDPISGHTALYWYRQSLGQGPEFLIYFQGTGAADDSGLPNDRFFAVRPEGSVSTLKIQRTERGDSAVYLCASSLTPQGSYTFGSGTRLTVV.

The gene calls are TRBV18 and TRBJ2-4; TRBD1 might be the D (6 bases). V lost 3 bases and J 1 base, leaving 19 bases between the germline ends. Germline CDR1 reads KGHSH; CDR2 reads LQKENI. This CDR3 has 18 residues. The CDR3 protein is CASSPTLQGSGAKNIQYF. CDR3 bases: TGTGCCAGCTCACCCACGTTACAGGGTTCGGGGGCCAAAAACATTCAGTACTTC.

The genes are TRBV24-1 and TRBJ2-3, with TRBD2 matching 8 bases. The V and J ends lost 8 bases and 0 bases, in that order; junction bases with no gene match: 6. Germline values: CDR1 KGHDR, CDR2 SFDVKD. This CDR3 spans 15 amino acids. In DNA, the CDR3 is TGTGCCACCAAGTTCAGCGGGGGCAGCACAGATACGCAGTATTTT. Translating gives CATKFSGGSTDTQYF.

The rearrangement joins TRBV6-6 to TRBJ2-7, with D possibly being TRBD1 (5 bases). The CDR3 is made up of 13 amino acids. Trimming took off 6 bases at V and 4 bases at J, with 13 bases between the two ends. The germline CDR1 and CDR2 sequences are MNHNY and SVGAGI (reference sequence). CDR3 protein: CASSPDSRYEQYV. The CDR3 DNA follows: TGTGCCAGCAGCCCCGACAGCCGGTACGAGCAGTACGTC.

The rearrangement links TRBV12-5 to TRBJ2-2; D call uncertain. Between the trimmed V and J ends, which lost 7 bases and 0 bases, there was a span of 6 bases. CDR1 is LGHNT and CDR2 is FRNRAP in the germline V gene. This CDR3 has 13 amino acids. CDR3 loop: CASELTNTGELFF. CDR3 nucleotides: TGTGCTAGTGAACTAACGAACACCGGGGAGCTGTTTTTT.

V and J are TRBV5-1 and TRBJ2-3; 9 positions match TRBD2. This CDR3 comprises 20 residues. From germline, CDR1 is SGHRS and CDR2 YFSETQ. V lost 0 bases and J lost 0; bases outside the gene matches: 14. In nucleotides, the CDR3 is TGCGCCAGCAGCTTGGGTTTAAAAGCGGGGGGCCGTAACAGCACAGATACGCAGTATTTT. Its translation: CASSLGLKAGGRNSTDTQYF.

The gene calls are TRBV1 and TRBJ2-3; the table names TRBD2, a call not compared with the DNA. TRBV1 is designated a pseudogene. The CDR3 extends over 15 amino acids. The CDR3 DNA reads as TGCACCAGCAGCCTCTACCGGGGGGGGGCAGATACGCAGTATTTT. Translated, it gives CTSSLYRGGADTQYF.

V usage is TRBV5-1 and J usage is TRBJ2-2; 14 bases line up with TRBD2. Germline assignment: CDR1 SGHRS and CDR2 YFSETQ. The CDR3 is 18 residues long. V lost 6 bases to trimming and J lost 5 bases; unmatched junction nucleotides: 12. Here the CDR3 reads CASTFTLGLAGGTGELFF. As DNA, the CDR3 is TGCGCCAGCACCTTCACCCTTGGACTAGCGGGAGGAACCGGGGAGCTGTTTTTT.

For the CDR3, the DNA is TGTGCCAGTCGGACAGGAACTAATGAAAAACTGTTTTTT. Its translation is CASRTGTNEKLFF. The rearrangement joins TRBV14 to TRBJ1-4; TRBD1 matches 7 bases. Looked up from germline, CDR1 is SGHDN and CDR2 is FVKESK. V trimming: 9 bases; J trimming: 1 base; junction bases outside the gene matches: 2. This CDR3 is built from 13 residues.